This TCR beta chain was observed in a study of vaccination and CD4 T cells after COVID-19. Germline V gene data show CDR1 as SGHVS and CDR2 as FNYEAQ. CDR3 length: 15 residues. V lost 0 bases and J 1 base, leaving 8 bases between the germline ends. TCRdb recomputed calls from the PCR reads with MiXCR, one row per CDR3 protein. The profile covers 20,000 to 25,000 distinct CDR3 sequences, with around 60% appearing a single time and around 1.1% taken by the ten largest. This clonotype originated in a human donor who had recovered from COVID-19. The sequencing used CD4+ T cells from blood, collected before SARS-CoV-2 vaccination. The chain joins TRBV7-6 to TRBJ2-3; D is uncertain. CDR3 loop: CASSLAERGTDTQYF. DNA of the CDR3: TGTGCCAGCAGCTTAGCAGAACGGGGCACAGATACGCAGTATTTT.